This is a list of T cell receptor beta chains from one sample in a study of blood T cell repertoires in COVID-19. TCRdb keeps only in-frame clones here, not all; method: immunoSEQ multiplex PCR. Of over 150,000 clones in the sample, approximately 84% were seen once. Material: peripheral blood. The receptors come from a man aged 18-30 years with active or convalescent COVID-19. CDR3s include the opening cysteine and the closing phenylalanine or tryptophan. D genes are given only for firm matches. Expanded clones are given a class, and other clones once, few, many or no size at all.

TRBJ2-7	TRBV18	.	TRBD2	CASSAGTSGLHSYEQYF	TGTGCCAGCTCAGCCGGGACTAGCGGGTTACACTCCTACGAGCAGTACTTC
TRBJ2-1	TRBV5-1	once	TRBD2	CASSLGYPGLANEQFF	TGCGCCAGCAGCTTGGGATACCCGGGACTAGCAAATGAGCAGTTCTTC
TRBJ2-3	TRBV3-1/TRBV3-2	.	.	CASSQDPSTDTQYF	TGTGCCAGCAGCCAAGATCCGAGCACAGATACGCAGTATTTT
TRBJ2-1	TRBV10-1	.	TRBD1	CASSELWTGVHNEQFF	TGCGCCAGCAGTGAGTTATGGACAGGGGTCCACAATGAGCAGTTCTTC
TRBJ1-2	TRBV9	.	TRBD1	CASSVRDSPYYGYTF	TGTGCCAGCAGCGTAAGGGACAGTCCTTACTATGGCTACACCTTC
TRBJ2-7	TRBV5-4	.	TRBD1	CASSPGTGPYEQYF	TGTGCCAGCAGCCCCGGGACAGGGCCCTACGAGCAGTACTTC
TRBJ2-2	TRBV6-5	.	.	CASSLQGTGELFF	TGTGCCAGCAGTCTTCAGGGTACCGGGGAGCTGTTTTTT
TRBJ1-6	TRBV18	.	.	CASSPTPRRLGSYNSPLHF	TGTGCCAGCTCACCAACGCCCCGACGCCTAGGCTCCTATAATTCACCCCTCCACTTT
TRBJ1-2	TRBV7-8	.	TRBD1	CASSGRDRGLLNYGYTF	TGTGCCAGCAGCGGCCGGGACAGGGGCCTCCTAAACTATGGCTACACCTTC
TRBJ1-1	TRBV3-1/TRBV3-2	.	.	CASSQVAGNTEAFF	TGTGCCAGCAGCCAAGTTGCGGGGAACACTGAAGCTTTCTTT
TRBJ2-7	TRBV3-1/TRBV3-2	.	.	CASSFTRSSYEQYF	TGTGCCAGCAGCTTCACGAGGTCCTCCTACGAGCAGTACTTC
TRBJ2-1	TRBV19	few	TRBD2	CASNPGPASGRVYNEQFF	TGTGCCAGTAATCCAGGGCCAGCTAGCGGGAGAGTTTACAATGAGCAGTTCTTC
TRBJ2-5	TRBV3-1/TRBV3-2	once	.	CASLSRGPTSLQETQYF	TGTGCCAGCTTATCTCGCGGGCCAACAAGCCTCCAAGAGACCCAGTACTTC
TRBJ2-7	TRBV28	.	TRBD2	CASTQHGVSGRGEQYF	TGTGCCAGCACCCAACATGGGGTTAGCGGGAGAGGGGAGCAGTACTTC
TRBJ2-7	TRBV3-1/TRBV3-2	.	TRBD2	CASSQEGGGHGYEQYF	TGTGCCAGCAGCCAAGAGGGCGGGGGGCATGGCTACGAGCAGTACTTC
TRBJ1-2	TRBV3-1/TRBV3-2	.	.	CASSQWPKGNYGYTF	TGTGCCAGCAGCCAATGGCCTAAGGGGAACTATGGCTACACCTTC
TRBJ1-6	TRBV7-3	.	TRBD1	CASSPGTGRGSPLHF	TGTGCCAGCAGCCCCGGGACAGGGAGAGGATCACCCCTCCACTTT
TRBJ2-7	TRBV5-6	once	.	CASSSITGSPLRNYEQYF	TGTGCCAGCAGCTCAATCACAGGGAGTCCCCTCAGAAACTACGAGCAGTACTTC
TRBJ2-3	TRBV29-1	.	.	CSVETGRGRSTDTQYF	TGCAGCGTTGAAACCGGGCGGGGGCGAAGCACAGATACGCAGTATTTT
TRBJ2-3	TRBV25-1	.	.	CASSETRDTTDTQYF	TGTGCCAGCAGTGAAACCAGGGACACCACAGATACGCAGTATTTT
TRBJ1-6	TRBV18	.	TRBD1	CASSTGTGVSYNSPLHF	TGTGCCAGCTCCACCGGGACAGGGGTTTCCTATAATTCACCCCTCCACTTT
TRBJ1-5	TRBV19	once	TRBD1	CASRVDRGRNQPQHF	TGTGCCAGTAGGGTAGACAGGGGTCGCAATCAGCCCCAGCATTTT
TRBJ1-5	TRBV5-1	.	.	CASSLGPEGNQPQHF	TGCGCCAGCAGCTTGGGTCCAGAGGGCAATCAGCCCCAGCATTTT
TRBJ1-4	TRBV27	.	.	CASRPLGAGDEKLFF	TGTGCCAGCAGGCCTCTGGGAGCCGGAGACGAAAAACTGTTTTTT
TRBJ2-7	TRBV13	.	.	CASSNALRGWYEQYF	TGTGCCAGCAGCAATGCCTTGCGGGGTTGGTACGAGCAGTACTTC
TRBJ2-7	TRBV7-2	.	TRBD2	CASSSQLAPSYEQYF	TGTGCCAGCAGCTCCCAACTAGCGCCTTCCTACGAGCAGTACTTC
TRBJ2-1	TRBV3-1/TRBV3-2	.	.	CASSQGRGFEQFF	TGTGCCAGCAGCCAAGGCAGGGGATTTGAGCAGTTCTTC
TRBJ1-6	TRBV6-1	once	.	CASSDGFGDSPLHF	TGTGCCAGCAGTGATGGGTTCGGAGATTCACCCCTCCACTTT
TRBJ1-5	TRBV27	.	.	CASSPGAGWWGNQPQHF	TGTGCCAGCAGCCCAGGAGCAGGGTGGTGGGGCAATCAGCCCCAGCATTTT
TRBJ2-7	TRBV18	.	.	CASSPPEAGLTVEQYF	TGTGCCAGCTCACCACCGGAGGCAGGCCTTACGGTCGAGCAGTACTTC
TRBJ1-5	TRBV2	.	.	CASSGEDNQPQHF	TGTGCCAGCTCGGGAGAGGACAATCAGCCCCAGCATTTT
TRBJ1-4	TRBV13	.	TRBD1	CASSFGQGRLFF	TGTGCCAGCAGCTTTGGACAGGGGAGACTGTTTTTT
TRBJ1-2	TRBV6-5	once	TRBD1	CASTNTGGLGGYTF	TGTGCCAGTACGAACACAGGGGGCTTGGGTGGCTACACCTTC
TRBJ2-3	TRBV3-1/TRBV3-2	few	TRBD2	CASSPRSGGTDTQYF	TGTGCCAGCAGCCCGCGGAGCGGGGGCACAGATACGCAGTATTTT
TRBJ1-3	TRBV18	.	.	CASSPPGGSGNTIYF	TGTGCCAGCTCACCACCGGGGGGCTCTGGAAACACCATATATTTT
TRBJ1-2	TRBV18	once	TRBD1	CASSQSAGQVYGYTF	TGTGCCAGCTCACAATCGGCGGGACAGGTCTATGGCTACACCTTC
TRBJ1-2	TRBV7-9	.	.	CASSPVHLNYGYTF	TGTGCCAGCAGCCCGGTCCACCTAAACTATGGCTACACCTTC
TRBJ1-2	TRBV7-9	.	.	CASSLLDSLNYGYTF	TGTGCCAGCAGCTTGCTGGACAGTCTTAACTATGGCTACACCTTC
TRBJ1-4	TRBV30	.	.	CAWSPWDTSATNEKLFF	TGTGCCTGGAGCCCGTGGGACACCTCTGCAACTAATGAAAAACTGTTTTTT
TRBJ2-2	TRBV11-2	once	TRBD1	CASSPGTESNTGELFF	TGTGCCAGCAGCCCAGGGACAGAGTCGAACACCGGGGAGCTGTTTTTT
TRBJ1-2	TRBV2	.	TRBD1	CASGSGQGSYGYTF	TGTGCCAGTGGGTCGGGACAGGGTTCCTATGGCTACACCTTC
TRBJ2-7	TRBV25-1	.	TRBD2	CASSDPGGVPYEQYF	TGTGCCAGCAGTGACCCGGGGGGGGTACCCTACGAGCAGTACTTC
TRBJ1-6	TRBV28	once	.	CASSRWQGMNSPLHF	TGTGCCAGCAGCCGGTGGCAGGGAATGAATTCACCCCTCCACTTT
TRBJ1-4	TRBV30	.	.	CAWSVNLRARQGEKLFF	TGTGCCTGGAGCGTGAATCTCCGAGCACGGCAGGGTGAAAAACTGTTTTTT
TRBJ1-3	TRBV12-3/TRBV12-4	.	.	CASSFWGGPIYF	TGTGCCAGCAGTTTTTGGGGGGGCCCCATATATTTT
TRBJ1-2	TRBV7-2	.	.	CASSRTGPYGYTF	TGTGCCAGCAGCCGTACAGGGCCCTATGGCTACACCTTC
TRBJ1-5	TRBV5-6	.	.	CASSLRGFSQPQHF	TGTGCCAGCAGCCTCCGGGGGTTTTCACAGCCCCAGCATTTT
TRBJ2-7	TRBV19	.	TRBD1	CASSIDEGTGVREQYF	TGTGCCAGTAGTATAGATGAAGGGACAGGTGTACGCGAGCAGTACTTC
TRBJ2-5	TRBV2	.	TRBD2	CASTEQAGAQETQYF	TGTGCCAGCACTGAACAAGCGGGGGCCCAAGAGACCCAGTACTTC